This TCR beta chain was sequenced in a study of shared clonotypes between healthy human individuals. V lost 6 bases to trimming and J lost 0 bases, with 9 bases between them. Germline CDR1 and CDR2: SNHLY and FYNNEI. The CDR3 extends over 14 amino acids. Every contributor of samples was a Caucasian grown-up residing in Nashville, Tennessee. TCRdb's copy holds only in-frame clones and misses some; the assay was immunoSEQ multiplex PCR. The sample lists 2,500,000 or so clones, approximately 93% occurring once. This TCR derives from a man aged 18 to 29 in good health. Some clones in this sample may be carry-over from other donors' samples. This chain joins TRBV2 and TRBJ1-3, with D possibly TRBD1 on 5 matching bases. Sequencing input: naive CD4+ T cells from PBMCs. Subset given: CD45RA+ positively selected. In nucleotides, the CDR3 is TGTGCCAGCAGAAGCAGGGTCTCTGGAAACACCATATATTTT. This encodes CASRSRVSGNTIYF. Full variable domain (outside the CDR3, taken from reference TRBV2 and TRBJ1-3): EPEVTQTPSHQVTQMGQEVILRCVPISNHLYFYWYRQILGQKVEFLVSFYNNEISEKSEIFDDQFSVERPDGSNFTLKIRSTKLEDSAMYFCASRSRVSGNTIYFGEGSWLTVV.